The 27 T cell receptor beta chains below all came from one sample that was sequenced in a study of cytomegalovirus exposure and HLA in healthy donors. Using immunoSEQ multiplex PCR, the repertoire was profiled, and TCRdb retains in-frame clones only, with some absent. The repertoire includes 200,000 to 250,000 clones, around 80% of them detected once, and 11% to 15% sits in the top ten. The sample taken for sequencing was PBMCs. The receptors originated from a woman aged 25 to 45 in good health and CMV-seropositive.

The chain employs TRBV28 and TRBJ2-3; the D is unclear. Trimming shortened V by 5 bases and J by 8 bases, and 20 bases separated the two germline ends. This CDR3 has 15 amino acids. In germline, CDR1 is MDHEN, CDR2 SYDVKM. In DNA, the CDR3 is TGTGCCAGCAGTCCTCCCTATGCTATTGTTGTTACGCAGTATTTT. This translates into CASSPPYAIVVTQYF.

This clone came up a few times. CDR3 in amino acids: CASTHTSRSTGELFF. The CDR3 region has the DNA TGCGCCAGCACCCACACTAGTAGAAGCACCGGGGAGCTGTTTTTT. J is TRBJ2-2 and V is TRBV5-1; D possibly corresponds to TRBD2 (5 bases). Germline values: CDR1 SGHRS, CDR2 YFSETQ. V was cut by 6 bases and J by 4 bases, with 16 bases left in between. The CDR3 sequence is 15 residues long.

The CDR3 nucleotides are TGTGCCAGCAGCTTTCGGCCGACTCATGGCTACACCTTC. Translating it yields CASSFRPTHGYTF. The chain joins TRBV7-3 to TRBJ1-2; D gene uncertain. Trimming pared 3 bases from V and 6 bases from J, leaving 11 bases between. The CDR3 is 13 amino acids. The germline gives CDR1 SGHTA, CDR2 FQGTGA.

The V call is TRBV2, the J call TRBJ2-7, with 10 bases identical to TRBD2. Germline trimming cut 9 bases from V and 4 bases from J; bases unmatched to any gene: 6. Germline loops: CDR1 SNHLY, CDR2 FYNNEI. This CDR3 spans 13 amino acids. CDR3 region: CASKASGSYEQYF. CDR3 sequence (DNA): TGTGCCAGTAAAGCTAGCGGGAGTTACGAGCAGTACTTC.

This clone was detected once. V is TRBV29-1 and J is TRBJ1-3; D is undetermined. V was shortened by 6 bases and J by 4 bases, with 7 bases between the two germline ends. Per the germline V gene, CDR1 is SQVTM and CDR2 is ANQGSEA. The CDR3 sequence is 11 residues long. The CDR3 DNA is TGCAGCGTCCCGGACGGAAACACCATATATTTT. Translated: CSVPDGNTIYF.

The chain couples TRBV23-1 to TRBJ1-2, with D tentatively TRBD1 (5 bases). TRBV23-1 is known as an ORF, though its function is uncertain. The CDR3 covers 12 residues. Deletions cut 8 bases from V and 4 bases from J, with 11 bases between. In DNA, the CDR3 is TGCGCCAGCGTGGGGGGGGGCTATGGCTACACCTTC. Amino acid sequence: CASVGGGYGYTF.

A word on this clone: Within the sample, other DNA sequences also encode this same CDR3. The CDR3: CAWTGVNTEAFF. The CDR3 nucleotides read TGTGCCTGGACCGGGGTGAACACTGAAGCTTTCTTT. J is TRBJ1-1 and V is TRBV30, with D hard to call. Trimming pared 4 bases from V and 0 bases from J, leaving 6 bases between. CDR3 length: 12 amino acids. CDR1 is GTSNPN, CDR2 SVGIG, per germline (reference sequence).

The chain joins TRBV20-1 to TRBJ2-3, with a weak D call TRBD2 (6 bases). V was shortened by 7 bases and J by 1 base, with 6 bases between the two germline ends. The CDR3 consists of 11 residues. Germline assignment: CDR1 DFQATT and CDR2 SNEGSKA (reference sequence). CDR3 protein: CSGGGTDTQYF. In DNA form, the CDR3 reads TGCAGTGGGGGGGGCACAGATACGCAGTATTTT.

This sequence joins TRBV7-8 and TRBJ1-5; D gene uncertain. The V gene's germline CDR1 is SGHVS and CDR2 FQNEAQ. The V end was cut by 3 bases, the J end by 1 base, with 7 bases between. This CDR3 contains 14 residues. CDR3 DNA: TGTGCCAGCAGCTTTTCCGGGAGCAATCAGCCCCAGCATTTT. It codes for CASSFSGSNQPQHF.

The V call is TRBV7-9, the J call TRBJ2-5; D is uncertain. The germline V gene has CDR1 SEHNR and CDR2 FQNEAQ (reference sequence). CDR3 length equals 14 residues. Trimming took off 5 bases at V and 1 base at J, with 11 bases between the two ends. The CDR3 nucleotides read TGTGCCAGCAGCCACAATAGATTCCAAGAGACCCAGTACTTC. Its protein product is CASSHNRFQETQYF.

V gene TRBV30 combines with J gene TRBJ1-2; D is unclear. The germline V and J ends were trimmed by 2 bases and 2 bases, with 12 bases remaining between them. Germline V gene lookup returns CDR1 GTSNPN and CDR2 SVGIG (reference sequence). This CDR3 contains 14 residues. The chain's CDR3 is CAWSKDRPNYGYTF. DNA for the CDR3: TGTGCCTGGAGTAAGGACCGACCCAACTATGGCTACACCTTC.

The chain carries TRBV6-5 and TRBJ1-3, with no clear D. CDR1 MNHEY and CDR2 SVGAGI come from the germline V gene. Trimming left V 6 bases short and J 1 base short, with 13 bases between. The CDR3 extends over 15 amino acids. CDR3 coding DNA: TGTGCCAGCAGCTCAGATGGACGGTCTGGAAACACCATATATTTT. Amino acid sequence: CASSSDGRSGNTIYF.

The rearrangement uses TRBV7-2 and TRBJ2-1; 7 positions match TRBD2. CDR3 size: 15 residues. The germline CDR1 and CDR2 sequences are SGHTA and FQGNSA. The V segment lost 0 bases and the J segment 6 bases; nucleotides outside the gene matches: 5. Here the CDR3 DNA reads TGTGCCAGCAGCTTAGCTTGGACTAGGGGCAATGAGCAGTTCTTC. This encodes CASSLAWTRGNEQFF. Looking up the rest from reference TRBV7-2 and TRBJ2-1 gives the full variable domain: GAGVSQSPSNKVTEKGKDVELRCDPISGHTALYWYRQSLGQGLEFLIYFQGNSAPDKSGLPSDRFSAERTGGSVSTLTIQRTQQEDSAVYLCASSLAWTRGNEQFFGPGTRLTVL.

This rearrangement joins TRBV30 to TRBJ2-1, with D possibly TRBD2 on 5 matching bases. The CDR3 is 13 residues long. V dropped 2 bases and J dropped 3 bases, with 8 bases sitting between them. The V gene's germline CDR1 is GTSNPN and CDR2 SVGIG (reference sequence). The CDR3 DNA follows: TGTGCCTGGAGTTCGGGGTTCTACAATGAGCAGTTCTTC. This sequence encodes CAWSSGFYNEQFF.

The rearrangement uses TRBV29-1 and TRBJ1-2, with 10 bases identical to TRBD1. The germline V gene encodes CDR1 SQVTM and CDR2 ANQGSEA. This CDR3 spans 12 amino acids. The trim removed 5 bases at V and 4 bases at J, leaving 1 base unmatched. The CDR3 sequence: CSVRQGAYGYTF. In nucleotides, the CDR3 is TGCAGCGTTCGACAGGGGGCCTATGGCTACACCTTC.

Points on this clone: The sample carries other DNA sequences with the same CDR3. The chain uses TRBV7-2 and TRBJ2-7, with 10 bases fitting TRBD1. In germline, CDR1 is SGHTA, CDR2 FQGNSA. V lost 1 base and J lost 2; bases outside the gene matches: 2. CDR3 length: 15 amino acids. The CDR3 DNA follows: TGTGCCAGCAGCTTAGGGACAGGGGGTCCCTACGAGCAGTACTTC. Amino acids: CASSLGTGGPYEQYF.

The rearrangement links TRBV9 to TRBJ2-1; no firm D call. Germline V gene lookup returns CDR1 SGDLS and CDR2 YYNGEE. The CDR3 length is 14 residues. V lost 3 bases to trimming and J lost 0 bases, with 7 bases between them. The DNA for the CDR3 is TGTGCCAGCAGCGCATGGGACTCCTACAATGAGCAGTTCTTC. It yields the protein CASSAWDSYNEQFF.

The chain employs TRBV28 and TRBJ1-5; D is unresolved. V was cut by 3 bases and J by 3 bases, with 12 bases left in between. Germline V gene lookup returns CDR1 MDHEN and CDR2 SYDVKM. The CDR3 loop spans 15 amino acids. CDR3 nucleotides: TGTGCCAGCAGTTTGTTCCGAACAGTCAATCAGCCCCAGCATTTT. The encoded protein is CASSLFRTVNQPQHF.

With respect to this clone: The same CDR3 arises from other DNA sequences in this sample as well. The V and J genes are TRBV5-6 and TRBJ1-5; D is ambiguous. Germline V gene lookup returns CDR1 SGHDT and CDR2 YYEEEE. CDR3 length equals 14 residues. Trimming took 0 bases from V and 2 from J, leaving 6 bases between them. CDR3 residues: CASSLASGNQPQHF. The CDR3 DNA sequence: TGTGCCAGCAGCTTGGCCAGCGGCAATCAGCCCCAGCATTTT. The full variable domain, completed using reference TRBV5-6 and TRBJ1-5, is DAGVTQSPTHLIKTRGQQVTLRCSPKSGHDTVSWYQQALGQGPQFIFQYYEEEERQRGNFPDRFSGHQFPNYSSELNVNALLLGDSALYLCASSLASGNQPQHFGDGTRLSIL.

This sequence joins TRBV6-5 and TRBJ1-2; D not resolved. Trimming removed 5 bases from V and 4 bases from J, with 14 bases in between. The CDR3 covers 14 residues. Germline CDR1 MNHEY, CDR2 SVGAGI. The chain's CDR3 is CASSRAGNSYGYTF. In DNA, the CDR3 is TGTGCCAGCAGTCGAGCCGGGAACTCCTATGGCTACACCTTC.

V usage is TRBV6-1 and J usage is TRBJ1-2; the match to TRBD1 covers 9 bases. Germline values: CDR1 MNHNS, CDR2 SASEGT. J was trimmed by 3 bases and V by 4 bases; bases with no gene match: 6. This CDR3 has 15 residues. CDR3 nucleotide sequence: TGTGCCAGCAGTGGCCACAGGGGGCGAGACTATGGCTACACCTTC. It translates to CASSGHRGRDYGYTF.

This clone appeared a single time. The chain joins TRBV6-1 to TRBJ1-4; no reliable D call. With 8 bases removed from V and 0 bases from J, the gap between germline ends came to 10 bases. This CDR3 contains 14 residues. Germline V gives CDR1 MNHNS, CDR2 SASEGT. The CDR3 nucleotides are TGTGCCAGCGGAGACTCTGCAACTAATGAAAAACTGTTTTTT. Translated, it gives CASGDSATNEKLFF.

The chain employs TRBV6-1 and TRBJ2-7, with TRBD1 identical over 9 bases. The germline V gene has CDR1 MNHNS and CDR2 SASEGT. The CDR3 consists of 15 residues. V lost 3 bases to trimming and J lost 3 bases; unmatched junction nucleotides: 6. The DNA for the CDR3 is TGTGCCAGCAGTGAGGAACAGGGGGCTAACTACGAGCAGTACTTC. As protein: CASSEEQGANYEQYF.

The rearrangement uses TRBV7-8 and TRBJ2-3; D perhaps matches TRBD2 (5 bases). The germline CDR1 and CDR2 sequences are SGHVS and FQNEAQ. The CDR3 loop spans 14 amino acids. Between the trimmed V and J ends, which lost 1 base and 4 bases, there was a span of 9 bases. This CDR3 is CASSLVLAPDTQYF. CDR3 coding DNA: TGTGCCAGCAGCTTAGTCCTAGCACCAGATACGCAGTATTTT.

This chain connects TRBV28 to TRBJ2-7; D remains ambiguous. This CDR3 contains 12 residues. V was pared by 3 bases and J by 10 bases, with 13 bases between. Germline V gene lookup returns CDR1 MDHEN and CDR2 SYDVKM. The CDR3 DNA sequence: TGTGCCAGCAGTTTGAAGGAGCGAGTCCAGTACTTC. Translated: CASSLKERVQYF.

The rearrangement joins TRBV6-5 to TRBJ2-4, with 7 positions matching TRBD2. The trim removed 2 bases at V and 15 bases at J, leaving 10 bases unmatched. The V gene's germline CDR1 is MNHEY and CDR2 SVGAGI. CDR3 length: 13 amino acids. As DNA, the CDR3 is TGTGCCAGCAGTTACGGGGACGAGCGGGATCTGTACTTC. Protein sequence: CASSYGDERDLYF.

V gene TRBV5-1 combines with J gene TRBJ1-1; 9 nucleotides line up with TRBD1. The CDR3 contains 14 residues. J was trimmed by 6 bases and V by 4 bases; bases with no gene match: 7. Per the germline V gene, CDR1 is SGHRS and CDR2 is YFSETQ. The CDR3 DNA reads TGCGCCAGCAGCGGGGGACAGGGTCTCGCTGAAGCTTTCTTT. Encoded protein: CASSGGQGLAEAFF.